The present TCR beta chain was sequenced within a study of shared clonotypes between healthy human individuals. About the research overall: There were three CD4 naive, three CD4 memory, two CD8 naive and one CD8 memory plates per donor.

Study-level results: Among donors, sharing of clonotypes was expected to be affected by sequencing depth. The study found lower generation probabilities in non-shared clonotypes than in those shared by all four donors.

Trimming took 6 bases from V and 3 from J, leaving 9 bases between them. This CDR3 comprises 12 residues. In germline, CDR1 is MNHNY, CDR2 SVGAGI (reference sequence). Naive CD8 cells were CD45RO-negative, positively selected for CCR7, excluding terminally differentiated effector memory CD45RA+ cells. Healthy adults negative for HIV, lacking recent acute infections or vaccinations, served as donors. Details on this clone: What it recognizes is unknown.

Using immunoSEQ multiplex PCR, the repertoire was profiled, and TCRdb retains in-frame clones only, with some absent. The profile covers a few million clones, with 85% to 95% appearing a single time and about 1.6% taken by the ten largest. The sequence came from a man younger than 35 in good health. Some clones in this sample may be carry-over from other donors' samples. V and J are TRBV6-6 and TRBJ2-7; a possible D gene is TRBD1 (5 bases). The sequencing input was naive CD8+ T cells from PBMCs. CDR3 nucleotide sequence: TGTGCCAGCAGCCAGGGTATCTACGAGCAGTACTTC. Its translation is CASSQGIYEQYF.